This T cell receptor beta chain was recorded in a study of cytomegalovirus exposure and HLA in healthy donors. Turning to this clone: Its antigen is currently unknown.

CDR1 is SQVTM, CDR2 ANQGSEA, per germline. This CDR3 region has 16 residues. Trimming cost V 5 bases and J 6 bases; bases outside gene matches: 16. Study outcomes and limitations: Three of the chains that were CMV-associated were confirmed in vitro to be specific for CMV antigens. The classifier, whose performance was assessed in both the original and validation cohorts, reportedly diagnosed cytomegalovirus status with high specificity and sensitivity.

TCRdb's copy holds only in-frame clones and misses some; the assay was immunoSEQ multiplex PCR. The repertoire has 68,000 or so clones, over 80% of them found once; the top ten carry just over 3%. Sample: PBMCs. The rearrangement uses TRBV29-1 and TRBJ2-1, with 7 bases identical to TRBD1. The clonotype was recovered from a man aged 18 to 29 in good health and CMV-seronegative. CDR3 protein: CSVNRGVFGGGNEQFF. The CDR3 DNA reads as TGCAGCGTTAACAGGGGAGTTTTTGGCGGCGGCAATGAGCAGTTCTTC.